These 3 T cell receptor beta chains came from one sample sequenced in a study of T cell responses to AZD1222 COVID-19 vaccine. Clones were read by immunoSEQ multiplex PCR, and TCRdb kept only the in-frame ones, dropping some. This table has 100,000 to 150,000 clones, about 90% appearing once. The sequenced sample was peripheral blood, obtained on day 0 of AZD1222 vaccination. The receptors stem from an adult in good health.

The CDR3, as DNA: TGCGCCAGCAGCCTGGGACTAGCGGGAGTCAATGAGCAGTTCTTC. It encodes CASSLGLAGVNEQFF. The V and J genes are TRBV5-1 and TRBJ2-1, with 14 bases aligning to TRBD2. This CDR3 region has 15 residues. The J segment lost 6 bases and the V segment lost 4 bases, leaving 3 bases of the junction unmatched. Germline V gives CDR1 SGHRS, CDR2 YFSETQ.

The rearrangement links TRBV7-7 to TRBJ2-5; no clear D gene. From germline, CDR1 is SSHAT and CDR2 FNYEAQ (reference sequence). This CDR3 spans 13 amino acids. With 1 base removed from V and 1 base from J, the gap between germline ends came to 4 bases. This CDR3 is CASSLVAQETQYF. DNA of the CDR3: TGTGCCAGCAGCTTAGTGGCCCAAGAGACCCAGTACTTC.

The chain employs TRBV19 and TRBJ1-1, with 7 nucleotides matching TRBD1. Germline CDR1 is LNHDA and CDR2 is SQIVND (reference sequence). V dropped 3 bases and J dropped 4; count of bases not matched to a gene: 8. This CDR3 region has 15 residues. The CDR3 nucleotides read TGTGCCAGTAGTATGGATCAGGGGGTAAGCACTGAAGCTTTCTTT. As protein: CASSMDQGVSTEAFF.